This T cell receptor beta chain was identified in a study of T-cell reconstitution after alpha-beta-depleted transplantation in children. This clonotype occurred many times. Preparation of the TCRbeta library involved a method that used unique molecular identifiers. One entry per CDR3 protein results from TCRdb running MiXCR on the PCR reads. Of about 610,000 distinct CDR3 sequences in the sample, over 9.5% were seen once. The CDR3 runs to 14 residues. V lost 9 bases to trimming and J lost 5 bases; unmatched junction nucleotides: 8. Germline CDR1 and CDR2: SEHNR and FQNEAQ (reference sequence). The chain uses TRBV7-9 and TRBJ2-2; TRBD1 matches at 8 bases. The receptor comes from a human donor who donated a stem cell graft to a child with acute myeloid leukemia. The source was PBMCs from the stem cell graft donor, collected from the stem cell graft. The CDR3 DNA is TGTGCCAGTCACAGGGGGGTAGAAACCGGGGAGCTGTTTTTT. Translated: CASHRGVETGELFF.